This TCR beta chain derives from a study of tumor-infiltrating lymphocytes in primary liver carcinoma. Constant-region priming of 500 ng total RNA yielded TCR beta cDNA. Nested multiplex PCR, run for three rounds with slightly modified ARM-PCR, yielded TCR beta libraries. A C-beta reverse primer and TRBV1-TRBV30 forward primers served in each of the first two PCR rounds, at 10 cycles apiece. TCRdb called the multiplex PCR reads again in MiXCR, with one record for every CDR3 protein. The sample contains 310,000 or so distinct CDR3 sequences, about 65% of which appear only once. The CDR3 extends over 14 amino acids. The ends were cut back, 5 bases at V and 5 bases at J, with 16 bases in the middle. Germline V gene sequence: CDR1 SGHAT, CDR2 FQNNGV. Blood RNA was derived from unsorted whole blood, and germline DNA was extracted too.

The V call is TRBV11-2, the J call TRBJ2-7; D is possibly TRBD1 (6 bases). The origin of this receptor is a man aged 40-50 years with primary liver carcinoma and hepatitis B virus infection. Material for sequencing was peripheral blood. CDR3 region: CASSARGNNDEQYF. Here the CDR3 DNA reads TGTGCCAGCAGCGCTAGGGGGAATAACGACGAGCAGTACTTC.